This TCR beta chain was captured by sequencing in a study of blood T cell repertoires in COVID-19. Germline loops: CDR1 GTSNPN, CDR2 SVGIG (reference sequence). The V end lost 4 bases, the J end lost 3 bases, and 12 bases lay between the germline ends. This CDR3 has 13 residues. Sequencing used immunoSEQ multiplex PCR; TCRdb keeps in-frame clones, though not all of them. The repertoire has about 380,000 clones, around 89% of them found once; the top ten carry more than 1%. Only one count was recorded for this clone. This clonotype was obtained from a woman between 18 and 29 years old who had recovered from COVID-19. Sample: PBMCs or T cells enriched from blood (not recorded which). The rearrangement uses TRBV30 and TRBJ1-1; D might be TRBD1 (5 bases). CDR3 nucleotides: TGTGCCTGGACGGGGGGTCGGGACACTGAAGCTTTCTTT. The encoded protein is CAWTGGRDTEAFF. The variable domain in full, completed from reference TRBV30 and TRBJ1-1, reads SQTIHQWPATLVQPVGSPLSLECTVEGTSNPNLYWYRQAAGRGLQLLFYSVGIGQISSEVPQNLSASRPQDRQFILSSKKLLLSDSGFYLCAWTGGRDTEAFFGQGTRLTVV.